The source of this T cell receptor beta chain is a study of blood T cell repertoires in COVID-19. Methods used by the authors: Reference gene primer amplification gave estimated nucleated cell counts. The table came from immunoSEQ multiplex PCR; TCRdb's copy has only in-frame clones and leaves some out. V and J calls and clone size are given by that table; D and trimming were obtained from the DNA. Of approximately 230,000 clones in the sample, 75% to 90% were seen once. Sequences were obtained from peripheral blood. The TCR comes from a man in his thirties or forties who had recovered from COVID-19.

The CDR3 DNA follows: TGTGCCAGCTCACCACCAAGGACAGGGGGCTTAACTGAAGCTTTCTTT. Its translation: CASSPPRTGGLTEAFF. The V and J genes are TRBV18 and TRBJ1-1; 11 bases are shared with TRBD1. V was pared by 0 bases and J by 5 bases, with 5 bases of the junction left unmatched. The CDR3 length is 16 residues. Germline CDR1 reads KGHSH; CDR2 reads LQKENI.